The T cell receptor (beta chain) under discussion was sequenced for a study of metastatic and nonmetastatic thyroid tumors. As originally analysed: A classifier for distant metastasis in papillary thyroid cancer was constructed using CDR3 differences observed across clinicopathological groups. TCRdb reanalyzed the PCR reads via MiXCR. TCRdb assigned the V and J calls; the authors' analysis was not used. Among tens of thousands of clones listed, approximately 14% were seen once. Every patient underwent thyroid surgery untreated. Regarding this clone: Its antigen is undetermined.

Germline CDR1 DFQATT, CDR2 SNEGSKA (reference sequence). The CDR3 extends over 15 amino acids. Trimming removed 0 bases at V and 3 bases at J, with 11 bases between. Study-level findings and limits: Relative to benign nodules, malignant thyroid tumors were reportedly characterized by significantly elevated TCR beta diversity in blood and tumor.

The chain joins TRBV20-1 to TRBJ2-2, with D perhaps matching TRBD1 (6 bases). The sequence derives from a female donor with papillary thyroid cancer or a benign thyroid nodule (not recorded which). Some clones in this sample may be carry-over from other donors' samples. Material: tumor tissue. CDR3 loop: CSARDQDSYTGELFF. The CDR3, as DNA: TGCAGTGCTAGAGACCAGGACAGCTACACCGGGGAGCTGTTTTTT.